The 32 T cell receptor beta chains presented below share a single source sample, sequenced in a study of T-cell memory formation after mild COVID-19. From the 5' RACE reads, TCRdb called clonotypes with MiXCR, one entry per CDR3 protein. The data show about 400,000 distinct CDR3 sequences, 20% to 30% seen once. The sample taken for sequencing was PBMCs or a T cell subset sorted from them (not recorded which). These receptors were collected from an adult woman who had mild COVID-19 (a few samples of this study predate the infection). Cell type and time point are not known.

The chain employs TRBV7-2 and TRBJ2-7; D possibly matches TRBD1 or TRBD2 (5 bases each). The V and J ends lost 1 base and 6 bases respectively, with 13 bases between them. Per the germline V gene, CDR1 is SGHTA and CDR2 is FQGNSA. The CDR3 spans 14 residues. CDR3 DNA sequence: TGTGCCAGCAGCTTAGTACCCGGGACGATCGAGCAGTACTTC. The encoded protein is CASSLVPGTIEQYF.

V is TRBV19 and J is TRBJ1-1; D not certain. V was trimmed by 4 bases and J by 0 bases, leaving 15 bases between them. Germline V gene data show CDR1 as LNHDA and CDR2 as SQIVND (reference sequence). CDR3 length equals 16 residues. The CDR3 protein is CASSTRQGYMNTEAFF. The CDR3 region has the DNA TGTGCCAGTAGTACCAGACAAGGTTACATGAACACTGAAGCTTTCTTT.

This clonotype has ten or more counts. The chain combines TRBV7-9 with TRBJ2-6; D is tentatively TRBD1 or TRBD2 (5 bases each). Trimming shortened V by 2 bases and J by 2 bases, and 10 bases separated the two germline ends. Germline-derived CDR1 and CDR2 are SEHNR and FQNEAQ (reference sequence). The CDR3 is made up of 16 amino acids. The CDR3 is CASSLSWGTGANVLTF. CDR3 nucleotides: TGTGCCAGCAGCTTATCTTGGGGGACTGGGGCCAACGTCCTGACTTTC.

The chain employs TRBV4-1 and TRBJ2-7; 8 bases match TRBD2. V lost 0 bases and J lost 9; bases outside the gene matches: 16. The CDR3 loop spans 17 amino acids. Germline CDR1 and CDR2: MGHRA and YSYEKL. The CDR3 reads CASSQDPSGGLFPGQYF. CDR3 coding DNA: TGCGCCAGCAGCCAAGACCCATCGGGGGGGCTCTTCCCAGGGCAGTACTTC.

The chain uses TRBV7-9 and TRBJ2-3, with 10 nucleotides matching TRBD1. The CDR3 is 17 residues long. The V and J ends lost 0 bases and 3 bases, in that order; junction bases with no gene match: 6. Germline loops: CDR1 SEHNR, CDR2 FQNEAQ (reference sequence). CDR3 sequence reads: CASSLAVGDRGTDTQYF. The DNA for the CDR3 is TGTGCCAGCAGCTTAGCTGTCGGGGACAGGGGAACAGATACGCAGTATTTT.

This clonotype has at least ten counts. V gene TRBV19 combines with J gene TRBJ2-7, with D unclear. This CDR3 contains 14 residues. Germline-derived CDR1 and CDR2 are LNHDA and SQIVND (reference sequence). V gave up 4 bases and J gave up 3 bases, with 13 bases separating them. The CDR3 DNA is TGTGCCAGTAGTAAAGGCAGCAGATACTACGAGCAGTACTTC. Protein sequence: CASSKGSRYYEQYF.

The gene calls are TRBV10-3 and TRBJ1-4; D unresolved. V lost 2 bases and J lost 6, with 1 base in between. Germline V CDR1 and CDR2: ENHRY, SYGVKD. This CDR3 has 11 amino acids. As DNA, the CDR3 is TGTGCCATCAGTGAGGATGAAAAACTGTTTTTT. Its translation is CAISEDEKLFF.

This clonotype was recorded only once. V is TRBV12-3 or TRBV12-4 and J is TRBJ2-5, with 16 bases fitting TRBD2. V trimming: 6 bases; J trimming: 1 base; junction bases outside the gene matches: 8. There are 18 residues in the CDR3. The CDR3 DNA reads TGTGCCAGCAGCACCGGGACTAGCGGGGGGGAAATCCAAGAGACCCAGTACTTC. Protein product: CASSTGTSGGEIQETQYF.

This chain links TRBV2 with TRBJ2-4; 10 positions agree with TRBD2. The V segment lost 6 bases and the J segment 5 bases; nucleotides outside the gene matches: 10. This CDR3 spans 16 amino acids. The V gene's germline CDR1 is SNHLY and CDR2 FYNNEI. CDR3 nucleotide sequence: TGTGCCAGCAGCCAACGACTAGCGGGCTCTGAAAACATTCAGTACTTC. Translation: CASSQRLAGSENIQYF.

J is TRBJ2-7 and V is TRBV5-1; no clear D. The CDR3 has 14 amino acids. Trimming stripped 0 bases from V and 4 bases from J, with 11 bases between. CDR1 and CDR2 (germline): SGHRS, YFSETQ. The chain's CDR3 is CASSLVAGEYEQYF. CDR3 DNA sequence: TGCGCCAGCAGCTTGGTAGCCGGCGAGTACGAGCAGTACTTC.

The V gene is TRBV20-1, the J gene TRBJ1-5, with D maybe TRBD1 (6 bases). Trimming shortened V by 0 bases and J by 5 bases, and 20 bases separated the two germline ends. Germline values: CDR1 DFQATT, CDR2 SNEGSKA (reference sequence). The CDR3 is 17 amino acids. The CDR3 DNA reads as TGCAGTGCTAGAGATAAGGCAGGGGTTTGGATTGATCAGCCCCAGCATTTT. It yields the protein CSARDKAGVWIDQPQHF.

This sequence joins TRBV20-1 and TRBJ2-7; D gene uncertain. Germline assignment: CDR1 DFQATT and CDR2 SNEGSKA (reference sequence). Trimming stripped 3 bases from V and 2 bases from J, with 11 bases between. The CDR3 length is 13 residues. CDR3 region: CSASPDETYEQYF. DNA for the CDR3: TGCAGTGCTAGTCCGGACGAGACCTACGAGCAGTACTTC.

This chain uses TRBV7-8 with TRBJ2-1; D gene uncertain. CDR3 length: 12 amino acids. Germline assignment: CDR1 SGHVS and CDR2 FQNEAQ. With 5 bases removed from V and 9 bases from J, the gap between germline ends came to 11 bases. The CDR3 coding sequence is TGTGCCAGCAGCCCCCAGCGTGGTGAGCAGTTCTTC. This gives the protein CASSPQRGEQFF.

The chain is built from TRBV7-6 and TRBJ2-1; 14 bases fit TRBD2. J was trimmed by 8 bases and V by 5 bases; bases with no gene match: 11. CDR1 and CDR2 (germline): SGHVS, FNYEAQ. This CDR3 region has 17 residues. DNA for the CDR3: TGTGCCAGCAGCCTCCGGACTAGCGGGGGGCCGGAAGATGAGCAGTTCTTC. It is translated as CASSLRTSGGPEDEQFF.

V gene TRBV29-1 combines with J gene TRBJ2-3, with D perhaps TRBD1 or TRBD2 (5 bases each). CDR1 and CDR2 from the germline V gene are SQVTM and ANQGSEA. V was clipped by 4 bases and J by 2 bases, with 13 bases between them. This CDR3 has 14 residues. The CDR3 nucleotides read TGCAGCGTTGCCGGGACGGCCACCACAGATACGCAGTATTTT. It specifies CSVAGTATTDTQYF.

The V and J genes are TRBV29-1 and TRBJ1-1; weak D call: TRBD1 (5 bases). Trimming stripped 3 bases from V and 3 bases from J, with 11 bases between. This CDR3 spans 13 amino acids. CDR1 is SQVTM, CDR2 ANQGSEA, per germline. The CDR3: CSVDWGRYTEAFF. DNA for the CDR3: TGCAGCGTTGACTGGGGCCGATACACTGAAGCTTTCTTT.

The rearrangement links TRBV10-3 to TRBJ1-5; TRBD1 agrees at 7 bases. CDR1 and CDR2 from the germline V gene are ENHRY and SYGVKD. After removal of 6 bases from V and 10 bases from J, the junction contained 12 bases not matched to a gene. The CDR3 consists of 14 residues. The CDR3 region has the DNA TGTGCCATCAGCGATGACAGGGTGAATTCTCCCCAGCATTTT. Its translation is CAISDDRVNSPQHF.

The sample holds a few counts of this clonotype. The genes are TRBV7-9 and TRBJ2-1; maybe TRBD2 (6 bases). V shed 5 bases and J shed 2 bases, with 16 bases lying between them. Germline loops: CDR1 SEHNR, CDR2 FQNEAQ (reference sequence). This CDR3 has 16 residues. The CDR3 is CASSREWRDPYNEQFF. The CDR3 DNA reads TGTGCCAGCAGCCGTGAGTGGCGGGACCCCTACAATGAGCAGTTCTTC.

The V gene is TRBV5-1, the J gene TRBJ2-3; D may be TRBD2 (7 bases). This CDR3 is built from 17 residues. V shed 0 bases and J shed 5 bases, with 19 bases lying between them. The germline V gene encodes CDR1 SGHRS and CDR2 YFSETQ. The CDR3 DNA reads TGCGCCAGCAGCTTGGCCTCCGGGGGGCAGAGGCGAGATACGCAGTATTTT. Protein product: CASSLASGGQRRDTQYF.

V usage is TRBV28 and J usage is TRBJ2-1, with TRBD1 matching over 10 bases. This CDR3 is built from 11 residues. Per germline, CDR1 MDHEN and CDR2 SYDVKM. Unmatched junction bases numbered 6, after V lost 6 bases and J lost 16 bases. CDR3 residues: CASSSGTGDFF. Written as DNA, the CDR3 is TGTGCCAGCAGCTCCGGGACAGGGGACTTCTTC.

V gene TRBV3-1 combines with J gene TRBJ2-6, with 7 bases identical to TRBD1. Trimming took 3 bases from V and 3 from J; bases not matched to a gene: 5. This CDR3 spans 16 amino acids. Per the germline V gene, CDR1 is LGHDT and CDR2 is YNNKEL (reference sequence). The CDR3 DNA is TGTGCCAGCAGCCATCGACAGGGAAGTGGGGCCAACGTCCTGACTTTC. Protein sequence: CASSHRQGSGANVLTF. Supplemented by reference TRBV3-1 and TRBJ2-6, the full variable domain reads DTAVSQTPKYLVTQMGNDKSIKCEQNLGHDTMYWYKQDSKKFLKIMFSYNNKELIINETVPNRFSPKSPDKAHLNLHINSLELGDSAVYFCASSHRQGSGANVLTFGAGSRLTVL.

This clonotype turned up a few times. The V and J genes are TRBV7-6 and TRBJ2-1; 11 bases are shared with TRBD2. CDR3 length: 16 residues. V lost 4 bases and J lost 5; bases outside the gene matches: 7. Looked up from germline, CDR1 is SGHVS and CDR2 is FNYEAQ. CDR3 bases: TGTGCCAGCAGCTCCGACCTAGCGGGGGGACACAATGAGCAGTTCTTC. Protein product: CASSSDLAGGHNEQFF.

The CDR3 bases are TGCAGTGCTAGAGTTAGCGGGAGTGTTAGTGGTGAGCAGTTCTTC. Amino acids: CSARVSGSVSGEQFF. The chain employs TRBV20-1 and TRBJ2-1, with TRBD2 identical over 9 bases. There are 15 residues in the CDR3. V shed 1 base, J shed 9 bases, and the junction held 10 bases outside the gene matches. Germline CDR1 reads DFQATT; CDR2 reads SNEGSKA (reference sequence).

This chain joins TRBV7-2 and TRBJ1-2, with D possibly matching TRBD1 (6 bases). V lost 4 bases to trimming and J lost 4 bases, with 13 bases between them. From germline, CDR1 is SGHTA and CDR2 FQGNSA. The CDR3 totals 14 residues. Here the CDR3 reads CASSSGDRIYGYTF. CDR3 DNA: TGTGCCAGCAGCTCAGGAGACAGGATCTATGGCTACACCTTC.

DNA of the CDR3: TGTGCCAGCAGTATGGGTACCCTTTTGGATTCACCCCTCCACTTT. It translates to CASSMGTLLDSPLHF. This sequence joins TRBV12-3 or TRBV12-4 and TRBJ1-6; D remains unclear. V was cut by 5 bases and J by 8 bases, with 16 bases left in between. The CDR3 is made up of 15 amino acids.

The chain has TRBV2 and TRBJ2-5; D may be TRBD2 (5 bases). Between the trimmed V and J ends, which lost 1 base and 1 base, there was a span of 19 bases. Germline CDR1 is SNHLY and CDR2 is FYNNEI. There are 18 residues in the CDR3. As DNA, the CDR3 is TGTGCCAGCAGTGAAGATTACGAGCGGCCCTTTTCCCAAGAGACCCAGTACTTC. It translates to CASSEDYERPFSQETQYF.

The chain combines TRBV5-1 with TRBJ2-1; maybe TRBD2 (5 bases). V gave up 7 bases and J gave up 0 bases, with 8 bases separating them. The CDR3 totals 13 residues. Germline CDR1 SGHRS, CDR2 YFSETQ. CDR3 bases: TGCGCCAGCGGGGAGTACTCCTACAATGAGCAGTTCTTC. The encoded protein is CASGEYSYNEQFF.

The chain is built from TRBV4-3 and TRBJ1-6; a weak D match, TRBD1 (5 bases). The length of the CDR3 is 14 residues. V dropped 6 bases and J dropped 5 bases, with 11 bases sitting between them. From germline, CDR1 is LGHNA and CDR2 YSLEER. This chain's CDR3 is CASSPGQHNSPLHF. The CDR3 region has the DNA TGCGCCAGCAGTCCCGGACAACATAATTCACCCCTCCACTTT.

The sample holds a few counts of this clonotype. CDR3 loop: CASSWGQGGNTEAFF. CDR3 nucleotides: TGCGCCAGCAGCTGGGGACAGGGTGGGAACACTGAAGCTTTCTTT. The chain has TRBV5-1 and TRBJ1-1; 9 nucleotides align to TRBD1. The CDR3 is 15 amino acids. In germline, CDR1 is SGHRS, CDR2 YFSETQ. The V gene end was trimmed by 3 bases and the J gene end by 1 base; junction bases not matched to a gene: 4.

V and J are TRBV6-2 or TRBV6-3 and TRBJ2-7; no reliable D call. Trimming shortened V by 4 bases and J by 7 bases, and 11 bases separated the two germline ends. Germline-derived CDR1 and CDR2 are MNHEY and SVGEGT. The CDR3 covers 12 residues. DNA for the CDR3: TGTGCCAGCAGTTCGCAGGACGCGGAGCAGTACTTC. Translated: CASSSQDAEQYF.

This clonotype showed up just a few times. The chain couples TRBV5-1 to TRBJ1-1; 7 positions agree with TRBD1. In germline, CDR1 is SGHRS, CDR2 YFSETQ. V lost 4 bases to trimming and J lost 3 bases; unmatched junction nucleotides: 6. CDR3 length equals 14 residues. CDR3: CASSPGGSDTEAFF. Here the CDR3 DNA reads TGCGCCAGCAGCCCAGGGGGGTCGGACACTGAAGCTTTCTTT.

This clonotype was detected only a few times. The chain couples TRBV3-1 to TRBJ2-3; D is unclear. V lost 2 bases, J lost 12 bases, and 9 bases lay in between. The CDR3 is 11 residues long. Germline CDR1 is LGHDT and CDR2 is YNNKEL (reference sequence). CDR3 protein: CASSQSRAQYF. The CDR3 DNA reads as TGTGCCAGCAGCCAATCTCGGGCCCAGTATTTT.